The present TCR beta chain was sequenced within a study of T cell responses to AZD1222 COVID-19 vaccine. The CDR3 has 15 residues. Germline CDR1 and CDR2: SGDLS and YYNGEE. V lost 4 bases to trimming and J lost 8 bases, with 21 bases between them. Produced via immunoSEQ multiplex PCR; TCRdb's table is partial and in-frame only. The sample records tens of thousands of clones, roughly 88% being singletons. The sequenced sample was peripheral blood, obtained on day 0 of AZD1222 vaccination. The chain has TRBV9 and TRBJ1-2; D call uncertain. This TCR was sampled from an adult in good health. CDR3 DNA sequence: TGTGCCAGCAGCCCAATCCTGGCGACTCCGGGAGGCTACACCTTC. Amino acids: CASSPILATPGGYTF.